Listed below are T cell receptor beta chains from one sample, sequenced in a study of CD4 and CD8 cells across lung adenocarcinoma regions. Using its own MiXCR run on the PCR reads, TCRdb lists one record per CDR3 protein. Among 20,000 to 25,000 distinct CDR3 sequences listed, roughly 50% were seen once. Sample: CD8+ T cells from the center of a lung tumor. These receptors were collected from a female donor with lung adenocarcinoma. The CD4 and CD8 labels of this study may be unreliable. Both conserved end residues are part of each CDR3. A D gene is named only where the DNA matches it firmly. Rows give clone size only sometimes, using once, few, many, or a class for an expanded clone.

d_call	clone_size	v_call	j_call	cdr3_nt	cdr3_aa
.	many	TRBV5-1	TRBJ2-5	TGCGCCAGCAGCTCGACTTTAGCCGGGGTGGGCGAGAAGACCCAGTACTTC	CASSSTLAGVGEKTQYF
.	many	TRBV12-3/TRBV12-4	TRBJ1-2	TGTGCCAGCAGTTTTTACGGGGGTGACTATGGCTACACCTTC	CASSFYGGDYGYTF
.	.	TRBV6-1	TRBJ1-5	TGTGCCAGCAGTCCGTGGGGGGGGCTTAGCAATCAGCCCCACCATTTT	CASSPWGGLSNQPHHF
.	.	TRBV6-1	TRBJ2-2	TGTGCCAGCAGCGGACTGGCGGTGAGCACCGAGACGCTGTATTTT	CASSGLAVSTETLYF
.	many	TRBV6-1	TRBJ2-4	TGTGCCAGCAGTGAGGGTTCGGCCAAAAACATTCAGTACTTC	CASSEGSAKNIQYF
.	.	TRBV10-1	TRBJ2-3	TGCGCCAGCAGGGAGACCAGGGGTGGGGGCCCAGATACGCAGTATTTC	CASRETRGGGPDTQYF
TRBD1	many	TRBV11-2	TRBJ1-1	TGTGCCAGCAGCTTAGGCGGAGGACAGGGGCTAATGAACACTGAAGCTTTCTTT	CASSLGGGQGLMNTEAFF
.	few	TRBV3-1	TRBJ2-1	TGTGCTGTCGAAGCCCAGAATGAGCAGTTCTTC	CAVEAQNEQFF
TRBD1	few	TRBV4-1	TRBJ2-5	TGCGCCAGCAGCCCCCAAGGACCCGGGACAGAAGAGACCCAGTACTTC	CASSPQGPGTEETQYF
.	many	TRBV6-1	TRBJ2-5	TGTGCCAGCAGTGATTACGGCATGGGAGAGACCCAGTACTTC	CASSDYGMGETQYF
.	many	TRBV10-2	TRBJ2-7	TGCGCCAGCAGATCGGGGCCTAGGGGCTACGAGCAGTACTTC	CASRSGPRGYEQYF
.	medium-sized	TRBV7-2	TRBJ2-5	TGTGCCAGCAGCGCAGGGGAGACCCAGTACTTC	CASSAGETQYF
.	.	TRBV10-2	TRBJ2-3	TGCGCCAGCAGGGATAAGGACACAGATGCGCAGTTTTTT	CASRDKDTDAQFF
.	.	TRBV12-3/TRBV12-4	TRBJ2-3	TGTGCGAGCAGTGACCGAGTGACGCAGTATTTC	CASSDRVTQYF
.	.	TRBV12-3/TRBV12-4	TRBJ2-1	TGTGCCAGCAGTTTAGACAGGGAGGGACGCTACAATGAGCAGTTCTTC	CASSLDREGRYNEQFF
.	once	TRBV6-1	TRBJ2-3	TGTGCCAGCACCGGCCAGGAGGCAGATACGCAGTACTTT	CASTGQEADTQYF
TRBD2	.	TRBV9	TRBJ2-3	TGTGCCAGCAGCCTTGCAGGGAGGGGCACAGATACGCAGTATTTT	CASSLAGRGTDTQYF
.	many	TRBV6-1	TRBJ1-6	TGTGCCAGCAGACAAGGACGGGATAATTCACCCCTCCACTTT	CASRQGRDNSPLHF
TRBD2	.	TRBV6-1	TRBJ2-3	TGTGCCAGCACCCGGACTAGCGGGAGGGCCCTAGATACGCAGTATTTT	CASTRTSGRALDTQYF
TRBD1	.	TRBV11-1	TRBJ1-4	TGTGCCAGCAGCTCAACGCGGGACAGGTCTGAAAAACTGTTTTTT	CASSSTRDRSEKLFF
.	.	TRBV27	TRBJ2-5	TGTTCCAGGGTTCAGGGGAGCCGGGACCAAGAGACCCAGTACTTT	CSRVQGSRDQETQYF
TRBD1	.	TRBV10-3	TRBJ2-1	TGTGCCATCAGGGGACAGGGGGGAGACAATGAGCAGTTCTTC	CAIRGQGGDNEQFF
.	once	TRBV27	TRBJ2-3	TGTGCCAGCATTCAGGGGATCAGGGCTGAAGATATTCAGTATTTT	CASIQGIRAEDIQYF
.	.	TRBV25-1	TRBJ1-5	TGTGCCAGCAGTGAGGCATGGGACGACAATCAGCCCCAGCATTTT	CASSEAWDDNQPQHF
.	once	TRBV25-1	TRBJ2-3	TGTGCCAGCAGTGAATACGCAGCCACCGGGGCGCAGTATTTT	CASSEYAATGAQYF
.	.	TRBV7-6	TRBJ2-3	TGTGCCAGCAGCTTACGTTTTTCGGCCTCGGGGGCCCATCCAGATACGCAGTATTTT	CASSLRFSASGAHPDTQYF
TRBD2	few	TRBV6-1	TRBJ2-3	TGTGCCAGCAGTGAATTCCTACTAGCGGGAGTCGTAGATACGCAGTATTTT	CASSEFLLAGVVDTQYF
.	few	TRBV6-1	TRBJ2-1	TGTGCCAGCAGTGAAGGTTTGGTTCGAGGGTACAATGAGCAGTTCTTC	CASSEGLVRGYNEQFF
.	few	TRBV9	TRBJ2-1	TGTGCCAGCAGCCCCCAACGCTCGGGTTACAATGAGCAGTTCTTC	CASSPQRSGYNEQFF
.	few	TRBV28	TRBJ2-7	TGTGCCAGCAGTTTAAGTACCGTCACCCCTTGGATATACGAGCAGTACTTC	CASSLSTVTPWIYEQYF
TRBD1	.	TRBV7-2	TRBJ2-4	TGTGCCAGCAGCTTCCCCCTGAACAGGGGAGCCAAAAACATTCAGTACTTC	CASSFPLNRGAKNIQYF
.	.	TRBV6-5	TRBJ1-2	TGTGCCAGCAGTTACTCGGCAGGAACTAACTATGGCTACACCTTC	CASSYSAGTNYGYTF
TRBD1	.	TRBV27	TRBJ2-1	TGTGCCAGCGGACAGGGGGTATGGAGCTCCTACAATGAGCAGTTCTTC	CASGQGVWSSYNEQFF
.	.	TRBV6-1	TRBJ2-5	TGTGCCAGCAAGGGGCTCGGGGGCAGGGACTCAGAGACCCAGTACTTT	CASKGLGGRDSETQYF
.	many	TRBV30	TRBJ2-4	TGTGCCTGGAGTTCGTCGGCAGCTGGAAACATTCAGTACTTC	CAWSSSAAGNIQYF
.	.	TRBV6-1	TRBJ2-1	TGTGCCAGCAGTGATGGCGGCAGCTCCTACAATGAGCAGTTCTTC	CASSDGGSSYNEQFF
.	medium-sized	TRBV6-1	TRBJ2-7	TGTGCCAGCGAAGCAACACCTTCCTACGAGCAGTACTTC	CASEATPSYEQYF
TRBD1	.	TRBV6-1	TRBJ2-6	TGTGCCAGCAGTGAACAAACTCCGGGACAGATATCTTCTGGGGCCAACGTCCTGACTTTC	CASSEQTPGQISSGANVLTF
.	once	TRBV4-1	TRBJ2-3	TGCGCCAGCAGCCAAGAGGGGAGGAGTAGCCGTGACCCAGATACGCAGTATTTT	CASSQEGRSSRDPDTQYF
.	many	TRBV27	TRBJ1-3	TGTGCCAGCAGTTTTAAAGGGAGCTCTGGAAACACCATATATTTT	CASSFKGSSGNTIYF
.	.	TRBV6-1	TRBJ2-3	TGTGCCAGGGGCCCCCGGACTGTTGGCACAGAAGCGCAGTATTTT	CARGPRTVGTEAQYF
TRBD1	.	TRBV4-1	TRBJ2-1	TGCGCCAGCAGCCAAGATAGGGGGCAGTACAATGAGCAGTTCTTC	CASSQDRGQYNEQFF
.	.	TRBV3-1	TRBJ1-1	TGTGCCAGCAGCCAGAGTACTGGAAGGCTAAACACTGAAGCTTTCTTT	CASSQSTGRLNTEAFF
.	.	TRBV6-5	TRBJ2-3	TGTGCCAGCAGTTACTTCGGTACGCAGTATTTT	CASSYFGTQYF
.	.	TRBV6-1	TRBJ1-2	TGTGCCAGCATCGCAGCGGGCGGTGGCTATGGCTACACCTTC	CASIAAGGGYGYTF
.	.	TRBV27	TRBJ2-5	TGTGCCAGCAGGGGGCGCCCGGGCGGTGAGCCAGATACCCAGTATTTC	CASRGRPGGEPDTQYF
TRBD2	once	TRBV6-1	TRBJ2-1	TGTGCCAGCAGTGCATCTAGCGGGGATTACAATGAGCAGTTCTTC	CASSASSGDYNEQFF